This T cell receptor (beta chain) was recovered during a study of blood T cell repertoires in COVID-19. Overall study context: Italy, Spain and the United States were the sources of the convalescent and acute COVID-19 samples. From T cells, B-cell-depleted T cells, or PBMCs came the material, which was cDNA or gDNA.

Original data processing: Researchers report that nucleated cell counts were estimated from reference gene primer amplification. Assay: immunoSEQ multiplex PCR; the TCRdb copy retains only in-frame clones and omits some. V and J calls and clone size come straight from that table; D and trimming were deduced from the DNA. The repertoire has 300,000 to 400,000 clones, 85% to 90% of them found once; the top ten carry less than 3%. Per the germline V gene, CDR1 is LNHDA and CDR2 is SQIVND (reference sequence). Germline trimming cut 7 bases from V and 0 bases from J; bases unmatched to any gene: 4. CDR3 length: 15 residues.

The clonotype originates from a woman in her twenties or thirties with COVID-19, enrolled during active disease. The chain uses TRBV19 and TRBJ2-2; TRBD1 matches at 8 bases. The sample comprised peripheral blood. The CDR3 is CASKPTGANTGELFF. The CDR3 nucleotides read TGTGCCAGTAAACCGACAGGGGCGAACACCGGGGAGCTGTTTTTT.